These 26 T cell receptor beta chains came from one sample sequenced in a study of T cells after yellow fever vaccination. TCRdb fed the 5' RACE reads into MiXCR, producing one record per CDR3 protein. Among about 400,000 distinct CDR3 sequences listed, 6.2% were seen once. The source material was PBMCs, sampled 5 days after the yellow fever booster vaccination. These receptors all come from a man aged 30 to 45 who received the YFV17D yellow fever vaccine.

This clonotype was found a few times. This chain links TRBV11-3 with TRBJ2-3; 7 nucleotides match TRBD2. With 2 bases clipped from V and 5 bases from J, the junction kept 10 bases outside the gene matches. The CDR3 sequence is 16 residues long. CDR1 and CDR2 from the germline V gene are SGHNT and YENEEA. For the CDR3, the DNA is TGTGCCAGCAGCTTAAAGGTCCGCGGGAGTAGAGATACGCAGTATTTT. Translated: CASSLKVRGSRDTQYF.

This clonotype was detected ten times or more. The V and J genes are TRBV18 and TRBJ2-3; 8 bases are shared with TRBD1. The junction had 3 bases not matched to a gene; V was cut back by 4 bases and J by 6 bases. Germline-derived CDR1 and CDR2 are KGHSH and LQKENI. CDR3 length equals 13 residues. CDR3 amino acids: CASSRQGLDTQYF. CDR3 DNA sequence: TGTGCCAGCTCACGACAGGGGTTGGATACGCAGTATTTT.

This clonotype was counted many times. V is TRBV12-3 or TRBV12-4 and J is TRBJ2-3, with D unresolved. The CDR3 has 13 residues. The V gene lost 0 bases and the J gene lost 6 bases, with 7 bases spanning the gap. Here the CDR3 DNA reads TGTGCCAGCAGTTTAGCTATGGCGGATACGCAGTATTTT. Translation gives CASSLAMADTQYF.

In this sample, this clonotype turned up a few times. CDR3 residues: CSARGGSSEQFF. As DNA, the CDR3 is TGCAGTGCTAGAGGCGGGAGTAGTGAGCAGTTCTTC. V and J are TRBV20-1 and TRBJ2-1, with TRBD2 matching 7 bases. Germline V CDR1 and CDR2: DFQATT, SNEGSKA (reference sequence). J lost 9 bases, V lost 1 base, and 3 bases had no gene match. The CDR3 contains 12 residues.

The genes are TRBV28 and TRBJ2-1, with 8 bases identical to TRBD2. The germline V gene encodes CDR1 MDHEN and CDR2 SYDVKM. The CDR3 runs 16 residues. V trimming: 7 bases; J trimming: 1 base; junction bases outside the gene matches: 9. The DNA for the CDR3 is TGTGCCAGCACCACCTTAGCGGGACGATCCTACAATGAGCAGTTCTTC. Its protein product is CASTTLAGRSYNEQFF.

This clonotype showed up just a few times. The chain is built from TRBV29-1 and TRBJ1-1; no reliable D call. The CDR3 has 13 residues. Germline CDR1 reads SQVTM; CDR2 reads ANQGSEA. V shed 6 bases and J shed 6 bases, with 17 bases lying between them. The CDR3 here is CSVEVVESPEAFF. CDR3 coding DNA: TGCAGCGTGGAGGTGGTAGAGAGCCCTGAAGCTTTCTTT.

This clonotype was seen many times. This chain joins TRBV6-2 or TRBV6-3 and TRBJ2-1; unclear D gene. The CDR3 loop spans 13 amino acids. The germline gives CDR1 MNHEY, CDR2 SVGEGT. The V end lost 4 bases, the J end lost 3 bases, and 7 bases lay between the germline ends. CDR3 bases: TGTGCCAGCAGTTCTCGACTCTACAATGAGCAGTTCTTC. It codes for CASSSRLYNEQFF.

The genes are TRBV7-6 and TRBJ2-3; D is uncertain. V lost 2 bases to trimming and J lost 4 bases, with 7 bases between them. The CDR3 has 13 residues. The germline V gene has CDR1 SGHVS and CDR2 FNYEAQ. CDR3 sequence reads: CASSLFTPDTQYF. As DNA, the CDR3 is TGTGCCAGCAGCTTATTCACCCCAGATACGCAGTATTTT.

This clonotype was detected many times. The rearrangement joins TRBV29-1 to TRBJ2-5; no definite D call. CDR1 and CDR2 from the germline V gene are SQVTM and ANQGSEA. V was trimmed by 3 bases and J by 1 base, leaving 12 bases between them. The CDR3 covers 14 residues. The CDR3 sequence: CSVDGQKFQETQYF. CDR3 DNA sequence: TGCAGCGTTGATGGCCAGAAGTTCCAAGAGACCCAGTACTTC.

The chain has TRBV20-1 and TRBJ1-5; D gene ambiguous. Germline CDR1 and CDR2: DFQATT and SNEGSKA (reference sequence). The V end lost 6 bases, the J end lost 5 bases, and 17 bases lay between the germline ends. There are 14 residues in the CDR3. The CDR3 DNA is TGCAGTGCCTTCCCCGGGAGGTCCGATCAGCCCCAGCATTTT. Translated: CSAFPGRSDQPQHF.

This clonotype was recorded a few times. The chain has TRBV12-3 or TRBV12-4 and TRBJ2-7, with TRBD1 matching 9 bases. V dropped 6 bases and J dropped 5; count of bases not matched to a gene: 5. The CDR3 runs 13 residues. The CDR3 nucleotides are TGTGCCAGCAGCCGACAGGGGGTGAACGAGCAGTACTTC. Amino acid sequence: CASSRQGVNEQYF.

The sample holds many counts of this clonotype. The rearrangement joins TRBV7-2 to TRBJ1-2; no clear D gene. This CDR3 contains 13 residues. The V gene's germline CDR1 is SGHTA and CDR2 FQGNSA. V was cut by 5 bases and J by 4 bases, with 11 bases left in between. The CDR3 protein is CASSPLGSYGYTF. CDR3 nucleotides: TGTGCCAGCAGCCCCCTAGGGTCCTATGGCTACACCTTC. Supplemented by reference TRBV7-2 and TRBJ1-2, the full variable domain reads GAGVSQSPSNKVTEKGKDVELRCDPISGHTALYWYRQSLGQGLEFLIYFQGNSAPDKSGLPSDRFSAERTGGSVSTLTIQRTQQEDSAVYLCASSPLGSYGYTFGSGTRLTVV.

This clonotype appeared many times. The chain employs TRBV18 and TRBJ2-7; D ambiguous. This CDR3 spans 12 amino acids. Deletions cut 2 bases from V and 3 bases from J, with 5 bases between. Per the germline V gene, CDR1 is KGHSH and CDR2 is LQKENI. This CDR3 is CASSPARYEQYF. The CDR3 coding sequence is TGTGCCAGCTCACCAGCGCGCTACGAGCAGTACTTC.

This clonotype showed up just a few times. CDR3 bases: TGCGCCAGCAGCTCCCTCGGGACAGGGGGCTTAGAGACCCAGTACTTC. Encoded protein: CASSSLGTGGLETQYF. The genes are TRBV5-1 and TRBJ2-5; 12 bases match TRBD1. Germline V CDR1 and CDR2: SGHRS, YFSETQ. The V and J ends lost 3 bases and 4 bases, in that order; junction bases with no gene match: 7. This CDR3 has 16 residues.

This rearrangement joins TRBV29-1 to TRBJ2-3; 9 bases are shared with TRBD2. V lost 6 bases and J lost 3; bases outside the gene matches: 7. The germline CDR1 and CDR2 sequences are SQVTM and ANQGSEA. The CDR3 length is 14 residues. The CDR3 DNA sequence: TGCAGCGTAGCTAGCGGGATTGGGACAGATACGCAGTATTTT. Translation: CSVASGIGTDTQYF.

This clonotype was found many times. The J gene is TRBJ1-5, the V gene TRBV3-1, with unresolved D. The germline V gene encodes CDR1 LGHDT and CDR2 YNNKEL (reference sequence). The V end lost 4 bases, the J end lost 4 bases, and 20 bases lay between the germline ends. The CDR3 is 17 residues long. This CDR3 is CASSPSPGGRQNQPQHF. CDR3 in DNA: TGTGCCAGCAGCCCTAGCCCCGGAGGTCGGCAGAATCAGCCCCAGCATTTT.

This clonotype was counted ten times or more. This sequence joins TRBV5-1 and TRBJ1-2; D is perhaps TRBD1 (5 bases). The CDR3 sequence is 15 residues long. Looked up from germline, CDR1 is SGHRS and CDR2 is YFSETQ. V was shortened by 0 bases and J by 3 bases, with 12 bases between the two germline ends. The DNA for the CDR3 is TGCGCCAGCAGCTTGGAGGGACGCAGTTACTATGGCTACACCTTC. Residues: CASSLEGRSYYGYTF.

This clonotype was counted many times. The CDR3 is CASSFGDKTYEQYF. The CDR3 coding sequence is TGTGCCAGCAGTTTTGGAGACAAGACCTACGAGCAGTACTTC. The chain joins TRBV12-3 or TRBV12-4 to TRBJ2-7; no clear D gene. The CDR3 totals 14 residues. V lost 3 bases, J lost 2 bases, and 11 bases lay in between.

This clonotype showed up just a few times. The rearrangement joins TRBV5-4 to TRBJ2-7; 10 positions match TRBD2. The V gene end was trimmed by 0 bases and the J gene end by 3 bases; junction bases not matched to a gene: 24. CDR3 length equals 22 residues. Germline CDR1 reads SGHNT; CDR2 reads YYREEE (reference sequence). In DNA, the CDR3 is TGTGCCAGCAGCTTGGAGCCTAGCGGAAACCTAGCGGGAGTTAACAGCGACTACGAGCAGTACTTC. Its translation is CASSLEPSGNLAGVNSDYEQYF.

The sample holds a few counts of this clonotype. This chain links TRBV6-1 with TRBJ2-3; 11 bases map to TRBD2. The CDR3 has 13 residues. J was trimmed by 5 bases and V by 9 bases; bases with no gene match: 4. The germline gives CDR1 MNHNS, CDR2 SASEGT. DNA of the CDR3: TGTGCCAGTCGACTAGCGGGATTAGATACGCAGTATTTT. It is translated as CASRLAGLDTQYF.

The sample holds a few counts of this clonotype. The V gene is TRBV10-2, the J gene TRBJ2-1; 9 bases are a match to TRBD2. Germline CDR1 reads WSHSY; CDR2 reads SAAADI. The junction had 15 bases not matched to a gene; V was cut back by 4 bases and J by 8 bases. This CDR3 is built from 17 residues. DNA for the CDR3: TGCGCCAGCAGTGGTGTGACTAGCGGCCGCGCTTTGGATGAGCAGTTCTTC. It is translated as CASSGVTSGRALDEQFF.

The chain combines TRBV3-1 with TRBJ2-7, with TRBD2 matching over 14 bases. Germline V gene data show CDR1 as LGHDT and CDR2 as YNNKEL (reference sequence). The CDR3 runs 19 residues. J gave up 5 bases and V 3 bases, and 15 bases lay outside the gene matches. CDR3 sequence reads: CASSQLYAGTSGRLNEQYF. DNA for the CDR3: TGTGCCAGCAGCCAGCTATACGCAGGGACTAGCGGGAGACTAAACGAGCAGTACTTC.

This sequence joins TRBV19 and TRBJ2-1; 7 bases agree with TRBD2. The ends lost 6 bases at V and 7 bases at J; junction bases unmatched: 12. The CDR3 loop spans 15 amino acids. The germline gives CDR1 LNHDA, CDR2 SQIVND (reference sequence). As DNA, the CDR3 is TGTGCCAGTAGCCCCTGGGACTACCCCTTAAATGAGCAGTTCTTC. Translated: CASSPWDYPLNEQFF.

As to this clonotype: With a much larger clone just one base away, this may be a read error. The chain recombines TRBV11-2 with TRBJ2-5; weak D call: TRBD2 (6 bases). The V gene lost 2 bases and the J gene lost 6 bases, with 25 bases spanning the gap. The CDR3 spans 18 residues. Germline lookup yields CDR1 SGHAT and CDR2 FQNNGV. The CDR3 DNA sequence: TGTGCCAGCAGCTTAAGCTCCATCGGCATCGGGAGTCAAAAGACCCAGTACTTC. Amino acid sequence: CASSLSSIGIGSQKTQYF.

This clonotype was detected only a few times. V gene TRBV25-1 combines with J gene TRBJ1-3; D call uncertain. The CDR3 sequence is 13 residues long. Germline CDR1 MGHDK, CDR2 SYGVNS. V was clipped by 0 bases and J by 4 bases, with 4 bases between them. The CDR3 DNA is TGTGCCAGCAGTGAATATCCGGGAAACACCATATATTTT. Amino acid sequence: CASSEYPGNTIYF.

This clonotype was observed a handful of times. This rearrangement joins TRBV5-1 to TRBJ2-7; D assignment may be TRBD1 or TRBD2 (5 bases each). Germline V gene data show CDR1 as SGHRS and CDR2 as YFSETQ. There are 15 residues in the CDR3. The V end was cut by 4 bases, the J end by 1 base, with 15 bases between. DNA for the CDR3: TGCGCCAGCAGCCCAGGGACGTCGAGATCCTACGAGCAGTACTTC. Residues: CASSPGTSRSYEQYF.